The entry that follows covers one T cell receptor (beta chain) sequence. Its cognate antigen has yet to be identified. No qualities accompany the bases; no much larger clone lies one base away. This record belongs to a study of cytomegalovirus exposure and HLA in healthy donors (dated by TCRdb to 2016 to 2017). Regarding the study in general: An earlier analysis of approximately 590 of the donors reported more than 250 Gb of sequence data and 100 million to 140 million unique TCR beta sequences from 150 million to 200 million T cells. Roughly 5 DR-DQ haplotypes were treated as single units for association and clustering because of strong linkage in the cohort. A separate validation cohort of 100 to 150 different subjects was used in addition to the roughly 700-subject first cohort. Genome-wide SNP genotypes for about 65% of the roughly 670 donors were used in a later genetic analysis, which treated that subset as a discovery cohort. In an earlier analysis of over 550 of the donors, high-throughput TCR beta sequencing was used to judge whether each TCR beta V gene segment behaved as functional or pseudogenic. Alongside the repertoire data, information on donor age, sex, ethnicity and CMV serostatus was compiled. The genetic ancestry cluster associated with self-reported Caucasian donors included 81% of the approximately 410 genotyped donors. To predict cytomegalovirus infection status, the study brought together high-throughput TCR immunosequencing, statistical association of individual TCRs with disease status, and machine learning. HLA typing covered class I and class II loci at four-digit resolution. Rather than drawing on any new phenotypic data, the later analysis identified candidate immune exposures from TCR beta sequences and the way those sequences occurred across donors. The number of typed donors differed by locus: roughly 620-640 for A, B, C, DRB1 and DQB1; roughly 510 for DQA1; 600 to 610 for DPA1; and 400 to 480 for DPB1. On average, roughly 250,000 unique TCR beta nucleotide sequences were sequenced per donor among 300 to 500 genotyped donors of the cohort, with about 17% of those sequences being non-productive. A later analysis re-examined previously published TCR beta repertoires from roughly 720 donors and added high-resolution HLA genotyping to investigate patterns of TCR occurrence. Roughly 320 gigabases of sequencing data and around 88 million unique TCR sequences made up an early release that covered around 640 HLA-typed donors. Every repertoire in the discovery cohort had been generated on one and the same sequencing platform. The aim of the study was to test whether cataloging public T cell receptors could identify signatures of past pathogen exposure. The study profiled the T cell repertoires of hundreds of subjects by immunosequencing and related them to cytomegalovirus serostatus. The study at large found these results: A group of highly shared sequence variants was considered likely to be a technical artifact of the sequencing pipeline. The 87-base-pair reads could not distinguish some IMGT-functional V segments, including TRBV6-2 and TRBV6-3, so those segments were excluded. Because counts were too low, roughly 18 rarely observed V segments, including chromosome 9 orphons, were left out of the earlier analysis of a few hundred of the donors. The authors suggested that the approach could potentially be generalized to other disease states and immunological phenotypes. In an earlier analysis of approximately 590 of the donors, most TCR beta V segments appeared in productive rearrangements about 87% or about 30% of the time, broadly matching IMGT annotations. Most TCR sequences were seen in very few donors, while some public TCRs were found in many individuals. HLA typing was unavailable for some donors at each locus, so association tests used only the typed subset. Compared with the roughly 710-donor mean, donors in an Asian-associated ancestry cluster had fewer N-insertions in productive TCRs, according to a later genetic analysis. In a later analysis, some 17,000 TCR beta sequences were associated with specific HLA alleles at a false discovery rate of 0.05. According to a later analysis, parvovirus B19, influenza, CMV and Epstein-Barr virus appeared linked to several top co-occurrence clusters. Assigning TCR associations to individual alleles was difficult when HLA alleles, especially DR and DQ, strongly co-occurred. Only TCR beta chains were sequenced in this cohort, and the absence of alpha or paired-chain data limited detectable features. A further reported finding was that TCR beta sequences accurately predicted the HLA-A and HLA-B alleles for most subjects in the first cohort. Most CMV-associated TCR beta chains appeared to be HLA-restricted in a later analysis, and the HLA associations seemed to be driven largely by CMV exposure. A later analysis found that TCR association rates varied across HLA loci, with DRB1 alleles showing the most associated TCRs and HLA-C alleles the fewest. Correlated functional status among segregating V segments might reflect linkage disequilibrium, but an unknown experimental factor could not be ruled out. A few of the identified cytomegalovirus-associated TCR beta chains were confirmed in vitro to be specific for cytomegalovirus antigens. In a later analysis, HLA-associated TCR beta chains showed more clonal expansion and lower generation probabilities than non-associated chains that were equally common. In both the original and validation cohorts, the classifier was reported to diagnose cytomegalovirus status with high specificity and sensitivity. A later genetic analysis associated a missense DCLRE1C variant with V-gene and J-gene trimming of TCR beta chains, and an independent cohort replicated the association. In the study, about 150 TCR beta chains were listed as associated with cytomegalovirus. Presence/absence analyses assumed roughly uniform sequencing depth across donors, an assumption that may not hold. Immune exposure information for the cohort was limited to CMV serostatus.

The library was obtained by the immunoSEQ multiplex PCR assay. The multiplex PCR relied on a mix of 60 forward primers for TCR Vbeta segments and 13 reverse primers for TCR Jbeta segments. Amplification of the CDR3 region of rearranged TCR beta genes was performed with a multiplex PCR assay on genomic DNA. The Illumina HiSeq System was used to sequence the amplified TCR beta libraries as 87-base-pair reads. Concerning the study's data processing: A later analysis tallied 75 million to 95 million unique TCR beta chains across the 666 repertoires, and some 10 million of those chains were shared by two or more donors. Raw reads were error-corrected and collapsed into unique sequences with a nearest-neighbor algorithm that merged closely related sequences to remove PCR and sequencing errors. Alignment of CDR3 sequences to IMGT reference sequences was used to assign V, D and J gene segments. Each retained sequence needed at least a six-nucleotide match to both a V gene segment and a J gene segment. Rearrangements were classified as productive when the CDR3 lacked stop codons and remained in frame with V and J, and all other rearrangements were classified as non-productive. Following IMGT convention, CDR3 was defined as the stretch from the second conserved V-encoded cysteine up to the conserved J-encoded phenylalanine. The earlier analysis of 587 of the donors excluded any sequence lacking an unambiguous match to a single V gene segment. In an earlier analysis of about 590 of the donors, a V segment was called functional when productive rearrangements were above 56.7%, and segregating when the standard deviation between donors exceeded 5%. A statistical classification framework was built for diagnosing cytomegalovirus status from the catalog of TCR beta chain sequences. In a later analysis, TCR nucleotide sequences were compared against IMGT/GENE-DB human TR gene sequences so that V and J genes could be assigned. In a later analysis, CDR3 sequences and most-parsimonious VDJ recombination scenarios were assigned using the TCRdist pipeline. In a later analysis, each TCR beta chain was defined by its CDR3 amino acid sequence together with its V-gene family, and reads lacking a unique V-gene family were excluded. A later analysis removed over 500 highly shared, low-generation-probability nucleotide sequences to deal with suspected cross-contamination and a sequencing artifact. A later analysis calculated a clonal expansion index for each public chain from normalized within-repertoire ranks of inferred template counts. Generation probabilities in a later analysis came from a VDJ recombination model fitted to out-of-frame rearrangements, and those results were checked against IGoR. Hypergeometric tests were used in a later analysis to score TCR-TCR, TCR-HLA and TCR-CMV co-occurrence, with a repertoire-size bias correction applied to the TCR pairs. In a later analysis, false discovery rates were estimated by permuting HLA or CMV assignments 20 times. In a later analysis, co-occurring TCRs were grouped with DBSCAN, and TCRdist sequence similarity was added when clustering was performed within HLA-allele-positive subsets. Repertoires with fewer than 30,000 or more than 120,000 public chains, plus five repertoires with anomalous nucleotide sharing, were excluded from co-occurrence clustering. TCRdb obtained this table from immuneACCESS and retained in-frame rearrangements with V and J assigned. These tables miss some clones; where compared with another copy, unresolved V genes account for less than half of the shortfall, and the remainder is unexplained. The V and J calls and clone size are taken from that table; D and trimming were inferred from the DNA. The sample data list about 180,000 clones, and about 80% of these were observed just once. Under 2% of the sample goes to the ten largest clones.

CDR1 and CDR2 are drawn from the germline V gene: SNHLY, FYNNEI. Taken from cysteine to phenylalanine, the CDR3 has 13 residues. The sequence is cut down to CDR3 DNA, 39 bases in frame from base 1. The junction carries 8 bases between V and J, which are trimmed by 6 bases and 2 bases respectively. The cohort was made up of approximately 700 healthy bone marrow donors. At the time of sampling, all cohort members were nominally healthy, though unrecorded immune exposures were likely present. The donor tested CMV seronegative, placing the donor among the 300 to 400 seronegative members of the cohort. A peripheral blood sample was collected from each donor, and TCR beta sequencing was performed on peripheral blood mononuclear cells. The Qiagen DNeasy Blood Extraction Kit was used to extract genomic DNA from the blood cell samples.

This sequence was found in a woman in her 30s in good health and CMV-seronegative. The V and J genes are TRBV2 and TRBJ1-5; the D gene is perhaps TRBD1, on 5 matching bases. Sequenced sample: PBMCs. The nucleotides read TGTGCCAGCAGCAGGGAGGGCAATCAGCCCCAGCATTTT. Translated, it gives CASSREGNQPQHF.